Described below is a single T cell receptor (beta chain) sequence and its context. The antigen is unknown. These data are taken from a study of T cells in Graves' hyperthyroidism and ophthalmopathy. Whole-study results and caveats: With a median lead of about 6.9 months before onset, the model predicted ophthalmopathy.

V was pared by 1 base and J by 7 bases, with 12 bases between. The CDR3 loop spans 14 amino acids. Over 18 months, lack of ophthalmopathy progression marked Graves' hyperthyroidism as stable. In patients aged 18 to 65, hyperthyroidism was newly diagnosed, with duration under 2 months. Uncontrolled infection, other autoimmune disease, pregnancy or lactation excluded patients. TCR beta CDR3 sequences were amplified from RNA transcripts. The HTBI set primed first-round TCR CDR3 RT-PCR. A single record per CDR3 protein comes from TCRdb applying MiXCR to the multiplex PCR reads. The sample yields around 500,000 distinct CDR3 sequences, approximately 14% seen once.

The rearrangement uses TRBV12-3 or TRBV12-4 and TRBJ2-3; D possibly corresponds to TRBD2 (6 bases). Material: blood. The clonotype originates from a young woman with Graves' hyperthyroidism. CDR3 amino acids: CASSLVPGENTQYF. The DNA for the CDR3 is TGTGCCAGCAGTTTAGTACCGGGAGAGAATACGCAGTATTTT.